A selection of T cell receptor beta chains follows, all from one sample in a study of shared clonotypes between healthy human individuals. Data came from immunoSEQ multiplex PCR; TCRdb stores just in-frame clones and leaves some out. In the table there are about 2.2 million clones, around 93% of which are singletons. Sample: naive CD8+ T cells from PBMCs. Source of these receptors: a young man in good health. Some clones in this sample may be carry-over from other donors' samples. CDR3s include the opening cysteine and the closing phenylalanine or tryptophan. A D gene is named only where the DNA matches it firmly. Expanded clones get a size class; other rows say once, few or many, or leave the size out.

j_call clone_size d_call v_call cdr3_aa cdr3_nt
TRBJ2-7 . TRBD2 TRBV6-4 CASSDPPTSGSYEQYF TGTGCCAGCAGTGACCCGCCGACTAGCGGGAGCTACGAGCAGTACTTC
TRBJ1-2 . . TRBV9 CASSGSGYTF TGTGCCAGCAGCGGGTCTGGCTACACCTTC
TRBJ2-7 . TRBD2 TRBV9 CASSVGLAGEYEQYF TGTGCCAGCAGCGTAGGGTTAGCGGGAGAATACGAGCAGTACTTC
TRBJ2-1 once TRBD2 TRBV4-2 CASSPGLAGAQSDNEQFF TGTGCCAGCAGCCCGGGACTAGCGGGAGCCCAGTCGGACAATGAGCAGTTCTTC
TRBJ2-3 . TRBD2 TRBV6-1 CASSGKLAGITDTQYF TGTGCCAGCAGTGGGAAACTAGCGGGGATTACAGATACGCAGTATTTT
TRBJ2-7 . . TRBV5-4 CASSLEESLREQYF TGTGCCAGCAGCTTGGAGGAGAGTCTCCGCGAGCAGTACTTC
TRBJ1-1 . . TRBV5-4 CASSLGRGNTEAFF TGTGCCAGCAGCCTGGGACGGGGGAACACTGAAGCTTTCTTT
TRBJ2-7 . TRBD1 TRBV6-5 CASSSTGQVNYEQYF TGTGCCAGCAGTTCCACGGGACAGGTAAACTACGAGCAGTACTTC
TRBJ1-5 . . TRBV27 CASRNGRVLGPQHF TGTGCCAGCAGAAACGGGCGGGTCTTGGGGCCCCAGCATTTT
TRBJ2-1 . TRBD2 TRBV2 CASSASGLAGISSYNEQFF TGTGCCAGCAGTGCCTCGGGACTAGCGGGAATTAGCTCCTACAATGAGCAGTTCTTC
TRBJ2-7 . . TRBV6-6 CASSSVGAYEQYF TGTGCCAGCAGTTCGGTGGGGGCCTACGAGCAGTACTTC